These T cell receptor beta chains were read from a single sample in a study of cytomegalovirus exposure and HLA in healthy donors. Using immunoSEQ multiplex PCR, the repertoire was profiled, and TCRdb retains in-frame clones only, with some absent. Among approximately 100,000 clones listed, approximately 85% were seen once. The sample taken for sequencing was PBMCs. All receptors come from a young man in good health and CMV-seronegative. The conserved cysteine and the conserved F or W are not part of the CDR3 here. D genes are given only for firm matches. Where a row states a size, it is once, few, many or the class of an expanded clone; other rows omit it.

>-|TRBJ1-5|TRBV30|-
AWSVQWVGNQPQH
>-|TRBJ2-1|TRBV13|once
ASSLGQGKVNEQF
>-|TRBJ2-2|TRBV27|-
ASSFWGGHGELF
>TRBD1|TRBJ2-7|TRBV4-3|once
ASSQGGTGTYEQY
>TRBD1|TRBJ1-2|TRBV6-6|-
ASSYQGGNGYT
>TRBD1|TRBJ1-2|TRBV19|-
ASSTLYRGRGYT
>TRBD2|TRBJ2-1|TRBV2|-
ASSEALGTSGTNEQF
>TRBD1|TRBJ2-1|TRBV10-3|-
AISESTGQGAYNEQF
>TRBD2|TRBJ2-7|TRBV6-1|few
ASSEDIAGGYEQY
>-|TRBJ2-2|TRBV6-1|-
ASSATGRNTGELF
>-|TRBJ2-3|TRBV29-1|-
SVAREGTDTQY
>TRBD1|TRBJ1-6|TRBV30|-
AWTGGTYNSPLH
>TRBD1|TRBJ1-2|TRBV7-2|-
ASSLGRTGGLYGYT
>TRBD1|TRBJ2-5|TRBV9|-
ASSLQGAGETQY
>TRBD1|TRBJ1-5|TRBV15|-
ATSRDLTGGNQPQH
>TRBD1|TRBJ1-2|TRBV6-6|-
ASSRTGEARGYT
>TRBD1|TRBJ2-5|TRBV18|-
ASSGTEQETQY
>-|TRBJ1-2|TRBV7-3|-
ASSFPPGRGGYT
>-|TRBJ2-5|TRBV21-1|-
ARKRTSGGETQY
>TRBD2|TRBJ2-3|TRBV9|-
ASSPRTSGGGTDTQY
>-|TRBJ1-5|TRBV5-8|-
ASSSTGWGNQPQH
>-|TRBJ2-5|TRBV28|once
ASSSLIGEQY
>-|TRBJ2-5|TRBV13|-
ASSLEGGETQY
>-|TRBJ1-5|TRBV28|-
ASTPPGPSNQPQH
>TRBD2|TRBJ2-1|TRBV6-5|once
ASRSSGLNHNEQF
>-|TRBJ1-5|TRBV19|-
ASSHFSQPQH
>-|TRBJ1-5|TRBV2|-
ASSEVGRGWAQH
>TRBD2|TRBJ2-7|TRBV6-5|-
ASSYGGSPSYEQY
>TRBD1|TRBJ2-5|TRBV27|once
ASSSRQGSQY
>-|TRBJ1-2|TRBV4-2|-
ASSEVSGYT
>TRBD2|TRBJ2-7|TRBV28|-
ASNLAGERNYEQY